What follows describes a single TCR beta chain. Its antigen is not known. The time point: patch test 3, about 24 weeks after DPC sensitization. As to treatment: therapeutic diphenylcyclopropenone sensitization with weekly scalp DPC. Suited to DPC and affected by alopecia, the donors ranged from 18 to 70 years old. Germline V lookup: CDR1 MDHEN, CDR2 SYDVKM. The CDR3 loop spans 12 amino acids. V dropped 5 bases and J dropped 2 bases, with 7 bases sitting between them. The source of the sample is a study of human T cells and chemical hapten exposure. General study results and limits: The number of TCRs over 1 in 1000 frequency stayed unchanged after DPC.

TCRdb reprocessed the RACE reads via MiXCR and lists one record per CDR3 protein. The top ten hold about 2.5% of the sample, which has about 64,000 distinct CDR3 sequences, 9.5% to 11% seen once. This receptor was identified in a woman younger than 45 with alopecia areata. Some clones in this sample may be carry-over from other donors' samples. The chain employs TRBV28 and TRBJ2-7; no reliable D call. The sample in question was whole blood, obtained in connection with sensitization to the hapten diphenylcyclopropenone (DPC). The CDR3 region has the DNA TGTGCCAGCAGTAAGGAAACCTACGAGCAGTACTTC. Translation: CASSKETYEQYF.